Each of the 21 T cell receptor beta chains below was sequenced from the same sample in a study of cytomegalovirus exposure and HLA in healthy donors. Use of 60 Vbeta and 13 Jbeta primers characterized the PCR. The protocol was immunoSEQ multiplex PCR, while the TCRdb copy is restricted to in-frame clones and leaves out a portion. In total, the table holds approximately 120,000 clones. The material sequenced was PBMCs. Source of these receptors: a man aged 25-45 years in good health and CMV-seronegative.

The chain carries TRBV28 and TRBJ2-7; 8 bases are shared with TRBD1. The CDR3 covers 16 residues. CDR1 is MDHEN, CDR2 SYDVKM, per germline. The V gene end was trimmed by 5 bases and the J gene end by 2 bases; junction bases not matched to a gene: 11. The CDR3 DNA reads TGTGCCAGCAGTCCGCAGGGGCAGGGGGCCCCCTACGAGCAGTACTTC. Protein: CASSPQGQGAPYEQYF.

This chain links TRBV28 with TRBJ1-2; 8 bases are shared with TRBD1. Germline CDR1 is MDHEN and CDR2 is SYDVKM. V was clipped by 5 bases and J by 6 bases; unmatched bases: 14. CDR3 length: 16 residues. DNA of the CDR3: TGTGCCAGCAGTCCCTACTCTGGACAGGGAACCCATGGCTACACCTTC. This sequence encodes CASSPYSGQGTHGYTF.

This sequence joins TRBV5-4 and TRBJ1-4; 8 nucleotides line up with TRBD1. With V trimmed by 4 bases and J by 0 bases, 8 bases remained unmatched. Per the germline V gene, CDR1 is SGHNT and CDR2 is YYREEE (reference sequence). This CDR3 region has 17 residues. In nucleotides, the CDR3 is TGTGCCAGCAGCCGCGGACAGGGCCCAGCAACTAATGAAAAACTGTTTTTT. Residues: CASSRGQGPATNEKLFF. The full variable domain, completed using reference TRBV5-4 and TRBJ1-4, is ETGVTQSPTHLIKTRGQQVTLRCSSQSGHNTVSWYQQALGQGPQFIFQYYREEENGRGNFPPRFSGLQFPNYSSELNVNALELDDSALYLCASSRGQGPATNEKLFFGSGTQLSVL.

The V and J genes are TRBV30 and TRBJ2-7, with 9 positions matching TRBD1. Trimming cost V 0 bases and J 2 bases; bases outside gene matches: 5. The CDR3 is 15 residues long. Germline V gene data show CDR1 as GTSNPN and CDR2 as SVGIG (reference sequence). CDR3 coding DNA: TGTGCCTGGAGTGTCTTCGGGACAGGGACCTACGAGCAGTACTTC. It yields the protein CAWSVFGTGTYEQYF.

DNA for the CDR3: TGTGCCAGCAGCCTAAACGCCGGGACAGGGGACCTCCCCTACGAGCAGTACTTC. This encodes CASSLNAGTGDLPYEQYF. V usage is TRBV11-2 and J usage is TRBJ2-7; 10 positions match TRBD1. Germline V CDR1 and CDR2: SGHAT, FQNNGV. V shed 5 bases and J 2 bases; nucleotides not matched to a gene: 15. The CDR3 is made up of 18 amino acids.

The CDR3 sequence is CASSLGQGDIEQFF. CDR3 DNA: TGTGCCAGCTCACTGGGACAGGGGGATATTGAGCAGTTCTTC. The gene calls are TRBV18 and TRBJ2-1; TRBD1 matches 11 bases. CDR3 length: 14 residues. V was clipped by 4 bases and J by 9 bases; unmatched bases: 5. CDR1 KGHSH and CDR2 LQKENI come from the germline V gene.

The chain has TRBV7-9 and TRBJ2-3; 7 nucleotides line up with TRBD1. V dropped 5 bases and J dropped 6; count of bases not matched to a gene: 14. The CDR3 sequence is 16 residues long. The germline gives CDR1 SEHNR, CDR2 FQNEAQ (reference sequence). This CDR3 is CASSPRQGKSVDTQYF. CDR3 nucleotides: TGTGCCAGCAGCCCGAGACAGGGAAAATCTGTGGATACGCAGTATTTT.

The chain employs TRBV27 and TRBJ2-5; D not certain. The CDR3 has 13 residues. The germline CDR1 and CDR2 sequences are MNHEY and SMNVEV (reference sequence). Trimming stripped 5 bases from V and 0 bases from J, with 7 bases between. The CDR3 spells CASSGDNQETQYF. As DNA, the CDR3 is TGTGCCAGCAGTGGCGACAACCAAGAGACCCAGTACTTC.

The V and J genes are TRBV6-5 and TRBJ1-2; 8 bases agree with TRBD1. V lost 9 bases, J lost 4 bases, and 4 bases stayed unmatched. The CDR3 contains 12 residues. CDR1 MNHEY and CDR2 SVGAGI come from the germline V gene. The CDR3 DNA sequence: TGTGCCAGTCAGGGGGCGTCCTATGGCTACACCTTC. Its protein is CASQGASYGYTF.

V gene TRBV5-1 combines with J gene TRBJ2-3, with 16 positions matching TRBD2. With V trimmed by 4 bases and J by 1 base, 3 bases remained unmatched. The CDR3 is made up of 17 amino acids. Germline CDR1 is SGHRS and CDR2 is YFSETQ. The DNA of the CDR3 is TGCGCCAGCAGCGCCGGGACTAGCGGGGGGGGCACAGATACGCAGTATTTT. Amino acids: CASSAGTSGGGTDTQYF.

This rearrangement joins TRBV25-1 to TRBJ2-7; D possibly corresponds to TRBD2 (5 bases). V lost 1 base, J lost 2 bases, and 15 bases lay in between. Germline-derived CDR1 and CDR2 are MGHDK and SYGVNS. The CDR3 runs to 16 residues. CDR3: CASSEFSASFAYEQYF. In DNA form, the CDR3 reads TGTGCCAGCAGTGAATTTAGCGCCTCTTTCGCCTACGAGCAGTACTTC.

This chain joins TRBV11-2 and TRBJ1-1; D is uncertain. The germline V gene encodes CDR1 SGHAT and CDR2 FQNNGV. The length of the CDR3 is 13 residues. V was cut by 6 bases and J by 1 base, with 9 bases left in between. The CDR3 DNA sequence: TGTGCCAGCAGTCTTACAGAGAACACTGAAGCTTTCTTT. Protein: CASSLTENTEAFF.

The V gene is TRBV7-3, the J gene TRBJ2-1; D may be TRBD1 (6 bases). V was pared by 4 bases and J by 0 bases, with 13 bases between. CDR3 length: 16 residues. Looked up from germline, CDR1 is SGHTA and CDR2 is FQGTGA. This chain's CDR3 is CASSSRQARSYNEQFF. Here the CDR3 DNA reads TGTGCCAGCAGCTCCAGACAGGCTCGCTCCTACAATGAGCAGTTCTTC.

V is TRBV7-3 and J is TRBJ2-3; D might be TRBD1 (6 bases). Trimming cost V 3 bases and J 8 bases, with 18 bases left between them. Germline values: CDR1 SGHTA, CDR2 FQGTGA. CDR3 size: 15 residues. The CDR3 is CASSFTALRGSTQYF. CDR3 nucleotide sequence: TGTGCCAGCAGCTTTACCGCCTTGAGGGGGAGTACGCAGTATTTT.

The V and J genes are TRBV27 and TRBJ1-4, with TRBD1 matching 9 bases. CDR1 is MNHEY and CDR2 is SMNVEV in the germline V gene (reference sequence). The J segment lost 9 bases and the V segment lost 4 bases, leaving 15 bases of the junction unmatched. The CDR3 contains 17 residues. This chain's CDR3 is CASSSTRWTGEEKKLFF. DNA for the CDR3: TGTGCCAGCAGTTCGACCCGCTGGACAGGGGAAGAGAAAAAACTGTTTTTT. Filled out from reference TRBV27 and TRBJ1-4, the complete variable domain reads EAQVTQNPRYLITVTGKKLTVTCSQNMNHEYMSWYRQDPGLGLRQIYYSMNVEVTDKGDVPEGYKVSRKEKRNFPLILESPSPNQTSLYFCASSSTRWTGEEKKLFFGSGTQLSVL.

The gene calls are TRBV4-1 and TRBJ2-3; D might be TRBD2 (5 bases). This CDR3 contains 15 residues. V lost 0 bases and J lost 4, with 11 bases in between. Looked up from germline, CDR1 is MGHRA and CDR2 is YSYEKL. Here the CDR3 reads CASSQDGVSADTQYF. DNA for the CDR3: TGCGCCAGCAGCCAAGACGGGGTGTCAGCAGATACGCAGTATTTT.

The CDR3, as DNA: TGTGCCAGCGGGACTCTAGCGGGGTTGCACAATGAGCAGTTCTTC. The encoded protein is CASGTLAGLHNEQFF. The chain combines TRBV27 with TRBJ2-1, with TRBD2 matching over 9 bases. The trim removed 8 bases at V and 5 bases at J, leaving 10 bases unmatched. The V gene's germline CDR1 is MNHEY and CDR2 SMNVEV (reference sequence). The CDR3 is 15 residues long.

The genes are TRBV2 and TRBJ2-1; D not resolved. This CDR3 spans 15 amino acids. Germline CDR1 is SNHLY and CDR2 is FYNNEI. V lost 4 bases and J 8 bases, leaving 18 bases between the germline ends. The CDR3 reads CASSGLIGDRDEQFF. For the CDR3, the DNA is TGTGCCAGCAGTGGACTGATTGGTGATCGAGATGAGCAGTTCTTC. The full variable domain, completed using reference TRBV2 and TRBJ2-1, is EPEVTQTPSHQVTQMGQEVILRCVPISNHLYFYWYRQILGQKVEFLVSFYNNEISEKSEIFDDQFSVERPDGSNFTLKIRSTKLEDSAMYFCASSGLIGDRDEQFFGPGTRLTVL.

The V call is TRBV4-2, the J call TRBJ2-3; 11 nucleotides agree with TRBD2. The length of the CDR3 is 17 residues. Germline-derived CDR1 and CDR2 are LGHNA and YNFKEQ. V lost 0 bases to trimming and J lost 6 bases; unmatched junction nucleotides: 8. As DNA, the CDR3 is TGTGCCAGCAGCCAAGATGTAGCGGGAGGGCCGGGGGATACGCAGTATTTT. Protein sequence: CASSQDVAGGPGDTQYF.

The CDR3 loop is CASSLTTAGTSGTFGQFF. The CDR3 DNA reads as TGTGCCAGCAGCCTTACAACAGCCGGGACTAGCGGGACCTTTGGGCAGTTCTTC. The chain joins TRBV11-2 to TRBJ2-1; TRBD2 agrees at 13 bases. V lost 5 bases to trimming and J lost 12 bases; unmatched junction nucleotides: 19. This CDR3 has 18 residues. Germline CDR1 reads SGHAT; CDR2 reads FQNNGV.

J is TRBJ2-1 and V is TRBV2, with 10 positions matching TRBD1. Germline CDR1 and CDR2: SNHLY and FYNNEI. The ends lost 6 bases at V and 4 bases at J; junction bases unmatched: 9. The CDR3 runs to 16 residues. CDR3 coding DNA: TGTGCCAGCAGCTCCCGGGGACAGGGGACTTACAATGAGCAGTTCTTC. Protein product: CASSSRGQGTYNEQFF.